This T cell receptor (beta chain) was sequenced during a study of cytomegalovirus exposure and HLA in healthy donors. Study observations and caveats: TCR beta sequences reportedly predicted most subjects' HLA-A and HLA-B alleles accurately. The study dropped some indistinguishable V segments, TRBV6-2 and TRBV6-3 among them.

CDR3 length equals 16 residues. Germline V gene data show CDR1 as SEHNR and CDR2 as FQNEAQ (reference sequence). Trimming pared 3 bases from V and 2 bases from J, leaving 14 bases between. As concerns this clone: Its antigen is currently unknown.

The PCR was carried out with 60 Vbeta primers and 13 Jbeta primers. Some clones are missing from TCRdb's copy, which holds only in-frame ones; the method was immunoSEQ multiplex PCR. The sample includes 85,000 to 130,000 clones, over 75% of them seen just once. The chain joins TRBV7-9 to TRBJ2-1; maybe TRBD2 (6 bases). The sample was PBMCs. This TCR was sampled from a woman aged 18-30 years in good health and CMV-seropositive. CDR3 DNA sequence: TGTGCCAGCAGCTTCCTGGGACTTTTCCCCTACAATGAGCAGTTCTTC. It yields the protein CASSFLGLFPYNEQFF. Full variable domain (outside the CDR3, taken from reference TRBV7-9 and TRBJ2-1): DTGVSQNPRHKITKRGQNVTFRCDPISEHNRLYWYRQTLGQGPEFLTYFQNEAQLEKSRLLSDRFSAERPKGSFSTLEIQRTEQGDSAMYLCASSFLGLFPYNEQFFGPGTRLTVL.